Shown below are 5 T cell receptor beta chains from a single sample sequenced in a study of OX40 agonist ivuxolimab in advanced cancers. Clones were read by immunoSEQ multiplex PCR, and TCRdb kept only the in-frame ones, dropping some. The repertoire holds 70,000 or so clones, with 70% to 90% as singletons. Sequencing was performed on CD4+ or CD8+ T cells sorted from blood, taken in a trial of the OX40 agonist ivuxolimab. The receptors come from an adult with an advanced solid tumor such as melanoma, head and neck, liver or kidney cancer.

The V and J genes are TRBV10-3 and TRBJ2-1, with 11 bases aligning to TRBD2. V was pared by 4 bases and J by 5 bases, with 16 bases of the junction left unmatched. The germline V gene has CDR1 ENHRY and CDR2 SYGVKD. The CDR3 consists of 19 residues. Here the CDR3 DNA reads TGTGCCATCAGTGCCATGGCTAGCGGGAGGTCACCGTTCAACAATGAGCAGTTCTTC. As protein: CAISAMASGRSPFNNEQFF.

This sequence joins TRBV28 and TRBJ2-1; 9 bases are shared with TRBD1. The CDR3 contains 15 residues. With V trimmed by 5 bases and J by 2 bases, 4 bases remained unmatched. CDR1 MDHEN and CDR2 SYDVKM come from the germline V gene. Written as DNA, the CDR3 is TGTGCCAGCAGTCCGGGGACAGGGACCTACAATGAGCAGTTCTTC. The encoded protein is CASSPGTGTYNEQFF.

The rearrangement uses TRBV7-9 and TRBJ2-5; D remains unclear. CDR1 is SEHNR, CDR2 FQNEAQ, per germline (reference sequence). Between the trimmed V and J ends, which lost 0 bases and 3 bases, there was a span of 8 bases. The CDR3 sequence is 14 residues long. CDR3 in DNA: TGTGCCAGCAGCTTAGCGGTGGTAGAAGAGACCCAGTACTTC. This codes for CASSLAVVEETQYF.

V gene TRBV4-2 combines with J gene TRBJ2-1; weak D call: TRBD2 (7 bases). V was shortened by 5 bases and J by 2 bases, with 13 bases between the two germline ends. The CDR3 spans 15 residues. Germline V lookup: CDR1 LGHNA, CDR2 YNFKEQ. The CDR3: CASSFRRGPYNEQFF. The CDR3 bases are TGTGCCAGCAGCTTTCGGCGGGGGCCCTACAATGAGCAGTTCTTC.

This chain joins TRBV14 and TRBJ1-2, with a tentative D call TRBD1 (5 bases). The CDR3 has 12 residues. The germline V gene has CDR1 SGHDN and CDR2 FVKESK. Trimming left V 3 bases short and J 10 bases short, with 12 bases between. The CDR3 is CASSQGLSAYTF. DNA for the CDR3: TGTGCCAGCAGCCAGGGACTATCGGCCTACACCTTC.